This TCR beta chain comes out of a study of Ad26.COV2.S vaccination and SARS-CoV-2 variants. Study-wide context: A participant enrolled in the COV1001 Ad26.COV2.S trial arm provided the sample.

With regard to this clone: Its specificity is unknown.

General study results and limits: An underestimation of total T cell responses may have resulted from the TCR breadth and depth analyses.

This table comes from immunoSEQ multiplex PCR, and its TCRdb copy is limited to in-frame clones, with some not included. The sample holds around 250,000 clones, around nine tenths seen once. The treatment was: 15 to 20 received Ad26.COV2.S at low or high dose, single or two shots; a few received placebo; per-sample allocation not given. Samples analyzed were those drawn on day 63 after the first vaccine or placebo injection. The vaccine delivered Wuhan-strain SARS-CoV-2 spike through an Ad26 vector. The sample in question was peripheral blood, obtained in a trial of Ad26.COV2.S vaccine versus placebo. This receptor was identified in a person aged 18-60 years who received the Ad26.COV2.S COVID-19 vaccine or a placebo.

CDR3 region: CASSVGPVSGNTIYF. The CDR3 DNA reads TGTGCCAGCAGCGTAGGGCCAGTCTCTGGAAACACCATATATTTT. The chain links TRBV9 to TRBJ1-3; D is unclear. V was clipped by 0 bases and J by 0 bases, with 7 bases between them. The CDR3 loop spans 15 amino acids. Germline CDR1 SGDLS, CDR2 YYNGEE.